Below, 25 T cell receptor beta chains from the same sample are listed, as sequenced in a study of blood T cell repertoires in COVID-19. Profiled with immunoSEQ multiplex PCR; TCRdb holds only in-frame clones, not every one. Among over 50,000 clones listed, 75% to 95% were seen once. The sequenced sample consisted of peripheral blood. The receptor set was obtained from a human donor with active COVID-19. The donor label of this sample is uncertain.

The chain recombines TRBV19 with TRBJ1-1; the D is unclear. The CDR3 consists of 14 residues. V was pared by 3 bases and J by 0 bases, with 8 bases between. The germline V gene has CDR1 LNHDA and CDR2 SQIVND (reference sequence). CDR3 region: CASSMGQVNTEAFF. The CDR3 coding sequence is TGTGCCAGTAGTATGGGCCAGGTGAACACTGAAGCTTTCTTT.

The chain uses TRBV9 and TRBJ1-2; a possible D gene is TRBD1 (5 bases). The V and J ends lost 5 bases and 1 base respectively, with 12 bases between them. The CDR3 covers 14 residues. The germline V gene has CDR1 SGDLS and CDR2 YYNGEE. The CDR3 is CASREQGSNYGYTF. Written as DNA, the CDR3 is TGTGCCAGCAGGGAGCAGGGTAGTAACTATGGCTACACCTTC.

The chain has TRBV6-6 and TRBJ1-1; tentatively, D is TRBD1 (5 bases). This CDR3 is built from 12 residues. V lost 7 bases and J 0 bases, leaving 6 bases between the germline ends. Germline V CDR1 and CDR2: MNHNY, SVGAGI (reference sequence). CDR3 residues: CASKGMNTEAFF. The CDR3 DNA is TGTGCCAGCAAGGGGATGAACACTGAAGCTTTCTTT.

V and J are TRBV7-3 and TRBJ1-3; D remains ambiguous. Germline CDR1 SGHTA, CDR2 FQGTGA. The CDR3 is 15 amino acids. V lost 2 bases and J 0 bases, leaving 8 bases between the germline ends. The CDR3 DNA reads TGTGCCAGCAGCTTAGGAGGGAACTCTGGAAACACCATATATTTT. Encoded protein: CASSLGGNSGNTIYF.

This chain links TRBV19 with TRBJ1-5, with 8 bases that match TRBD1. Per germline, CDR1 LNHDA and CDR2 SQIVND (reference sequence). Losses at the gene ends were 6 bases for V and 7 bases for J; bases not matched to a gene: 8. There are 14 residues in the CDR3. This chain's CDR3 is CASRFQGAQQPQHF. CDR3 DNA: TGTGCCAGTAGATTTCAGGGGGCTCAACAGCCCCAGCATTTT.

CDR3 bases: TGTGCCAGCAGCGCCCACCAGGGCACTGAAGCTTTCTTT. Its protein is CASSAHQGTEAFF. J is TRBJ1-1 and V is TRBV7-9; D is possibly TRBD1 (5 bases). The CDR3 extends over 13 amino acids. The V and J ends lost 5 bases and 4 bases respectively, with 11 bases between them. In germline, CDR1 is SEHNR, CDR2 FQNEAQ (reference sequence).

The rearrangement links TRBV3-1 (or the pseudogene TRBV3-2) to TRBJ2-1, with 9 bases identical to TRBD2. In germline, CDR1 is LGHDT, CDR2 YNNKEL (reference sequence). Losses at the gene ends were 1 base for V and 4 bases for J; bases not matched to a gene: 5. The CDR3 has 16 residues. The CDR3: CASSQGLAGTYNEQFF. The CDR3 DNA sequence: TGTGCCAGCAGCCAAGGCCTAGCGGGGACGTACAATGAGCAGTTCTTC.

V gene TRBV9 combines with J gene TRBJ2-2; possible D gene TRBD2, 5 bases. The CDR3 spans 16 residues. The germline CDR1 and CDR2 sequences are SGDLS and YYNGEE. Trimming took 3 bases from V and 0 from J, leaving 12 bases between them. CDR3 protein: CASSAHSGANTGELFF. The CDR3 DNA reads TGTGCCAGCAGCGCCCACAGCGGCGCGAACACCGGGGAGCTGTTTTTT.

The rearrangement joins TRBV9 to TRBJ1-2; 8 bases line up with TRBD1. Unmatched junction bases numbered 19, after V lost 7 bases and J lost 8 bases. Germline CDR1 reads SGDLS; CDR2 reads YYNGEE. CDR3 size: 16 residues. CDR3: CASSNPGTGYLRGYTF. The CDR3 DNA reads TGTGCCAGCTCTAATCCCGGGACAGGTTATCTAAGGGGCTACACCTTC.

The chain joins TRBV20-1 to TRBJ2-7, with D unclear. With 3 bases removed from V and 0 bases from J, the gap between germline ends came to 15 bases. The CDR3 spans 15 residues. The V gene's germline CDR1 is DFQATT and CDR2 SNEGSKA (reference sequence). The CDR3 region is CSASPTPGFSYEQYF. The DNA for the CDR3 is TGCAGTGCTAGTCCCACCCCAGGATTCTCCTACGAGCAGTACTTC.

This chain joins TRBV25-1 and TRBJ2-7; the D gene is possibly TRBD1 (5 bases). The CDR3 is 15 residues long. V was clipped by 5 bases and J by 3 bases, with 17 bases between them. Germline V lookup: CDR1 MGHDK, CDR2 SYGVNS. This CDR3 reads CASSPPGRVDYEQYF. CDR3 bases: TGTGCCAGCAGTCCCCCTGGCAGGGTGGACTACGAGCAGTACTTC.

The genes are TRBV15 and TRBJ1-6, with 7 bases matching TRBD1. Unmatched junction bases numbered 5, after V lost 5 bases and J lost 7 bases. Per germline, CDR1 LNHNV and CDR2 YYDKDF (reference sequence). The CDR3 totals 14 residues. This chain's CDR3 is CATSEQGMNSPLHF. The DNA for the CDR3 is TGTGCCACCAGCGAACAGGGGATGAATTCACCCCTCCACTTT. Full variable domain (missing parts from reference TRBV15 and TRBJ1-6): DAMVIQNPRYQVTQFGKPVTLSCSQTLNHNVMYWYQQKSSQAPKLLFHYYDKDFNNEADTPDNFQSRRPNTSFCFLDIRSPGLGDTAMYLCATSEQGMNSPLHFGNGTRLTVT.

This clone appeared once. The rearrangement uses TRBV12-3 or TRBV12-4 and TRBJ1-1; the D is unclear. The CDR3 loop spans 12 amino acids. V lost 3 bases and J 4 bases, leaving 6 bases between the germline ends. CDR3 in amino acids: CASSFEVTEAFF. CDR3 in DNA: TGTGCCAGCAGTTTCGAGGTCACTGAAGCTTTCTTT.

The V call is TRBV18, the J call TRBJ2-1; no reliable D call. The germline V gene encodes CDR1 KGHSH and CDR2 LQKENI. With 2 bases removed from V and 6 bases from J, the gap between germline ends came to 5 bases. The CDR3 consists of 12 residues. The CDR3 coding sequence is TGTGCCAGCTCACCAAACAGCAATGAGCAGTTCTTC. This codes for CASSPNSNEQFF.

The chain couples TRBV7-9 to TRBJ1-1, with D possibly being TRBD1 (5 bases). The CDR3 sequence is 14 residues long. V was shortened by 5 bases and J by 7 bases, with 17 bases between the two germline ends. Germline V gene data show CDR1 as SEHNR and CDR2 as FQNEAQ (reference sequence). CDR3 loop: CASSPQAGLGEAFF. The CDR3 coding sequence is TGTGCCAGCAGCCCCCAAGCAGGGTTGGGTGAAGCTTTCTTT.

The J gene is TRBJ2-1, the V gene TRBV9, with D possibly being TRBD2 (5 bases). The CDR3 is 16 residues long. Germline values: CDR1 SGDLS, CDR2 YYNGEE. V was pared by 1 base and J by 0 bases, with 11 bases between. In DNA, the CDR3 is TGTGCCAGCAGCGTACCTTCTGGGAGCTCCTACAATGAGCAGTTCTTC. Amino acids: CASSVPSGSSYNEQFF.

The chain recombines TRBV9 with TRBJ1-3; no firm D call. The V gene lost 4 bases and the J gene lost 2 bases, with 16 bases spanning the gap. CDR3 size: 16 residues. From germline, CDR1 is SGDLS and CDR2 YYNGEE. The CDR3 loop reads CASSPRGPSTGNTIYF. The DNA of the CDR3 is TGTGCCAGCAGCCCTCGCGGGCCTTCCACTGGAAACACCATATATTTT. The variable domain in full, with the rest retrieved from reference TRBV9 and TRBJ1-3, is DSGVTQTPKHLITATGQRVTLRCSPRSGDLSVYWYQQSLDQGLQFLIQYYNGEERAKGNILERFSAQQFPDLHSELNLSSLELGDSALYFCASSPRGPSTGNTIYFGEGSWLTVV.

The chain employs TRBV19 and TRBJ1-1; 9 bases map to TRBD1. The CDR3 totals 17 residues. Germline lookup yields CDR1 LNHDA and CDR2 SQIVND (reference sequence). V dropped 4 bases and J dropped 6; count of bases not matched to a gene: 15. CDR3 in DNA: TGTGCCAGTAGTACGGTAAGCTGGACAGGGGACCTCGCTGAAGCTTTCTTT. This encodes CASSTVSWTGDLAEAFF.

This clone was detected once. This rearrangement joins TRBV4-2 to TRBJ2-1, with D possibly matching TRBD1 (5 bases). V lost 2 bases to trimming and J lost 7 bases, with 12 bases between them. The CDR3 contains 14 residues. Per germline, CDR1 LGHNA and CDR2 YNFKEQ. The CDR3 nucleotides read TGTGCCAGCAGCCAACCTTCTTCAGGGAATGAGCAGTTCTTC. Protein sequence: CASSQPSSGNEQFF.

The CDR3 DNA reads as TGTGCCAGCTCACAGGACAGACCAGCCAAAAACATTCAGTACTTC. Its protein product is CASSQDRPAKNIQYF. The J gene is TRBJ2-4, the V gene TRBV18, with D possibly being TRBD1 (6 bases). Trimming removed 4 bases from V and 0 bases from J, with 10 bases in between. Germline V gene lookup returns CDR1 KGHSH and CDR2 LQKENI. CDR3 size: 15 residues.

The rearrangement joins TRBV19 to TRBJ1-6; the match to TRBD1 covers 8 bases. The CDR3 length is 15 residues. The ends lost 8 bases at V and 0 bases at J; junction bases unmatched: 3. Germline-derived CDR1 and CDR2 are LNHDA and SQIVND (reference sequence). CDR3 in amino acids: CASRDRSSYNSPLHF. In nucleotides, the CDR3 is TGTGCCAGTCGGGACAGGAGCTCCTATAATTCACCCCTCCACTTT.

This chain's CDR3 is CASSPQSGLYYNEQFF. CDR3 nucleotides: TGTGCCAGCTCACCTCAGTCAGGGTTGTACTACAATGAGCAGTTCTTC. This chain uses TRBV18 with TRBJ2-1; tentative D call: TRBD1 (5 bases). CDR1 and CDR2 (germline): KGHSH, LQKENI. V was shortened by 3 bases and J by 3 bases, with 15 bases between the two germline ends. The CDR3 loop spans 16 amino acids.

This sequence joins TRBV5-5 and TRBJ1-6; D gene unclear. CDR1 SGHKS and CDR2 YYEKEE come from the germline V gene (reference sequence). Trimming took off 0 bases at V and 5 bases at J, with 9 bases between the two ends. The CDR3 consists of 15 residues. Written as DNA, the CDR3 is TGTGCCAGCAGCTTGGCCGAGGGAAATAATTCACCCCTCCACTTT. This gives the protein CASSLAEGNNSPLHF.

The CDR3 is CASSMDFSYEQYF. CDR3 coding DNA: TGTGCCAGTAGTATGGACTTTTCCTACGAGCAGTACTTC. The chain carries TRBV19 and TRBJ2-7; D may be TRBD2 (5 bases). Germline V gene data show CDR1 as LNHDA and CDR2 as SQIVND (reference sequence). The CDR3 sequence is 13 residues long. V lost 3 bases to trimming and J lost 1 base, with 7 bases between them.

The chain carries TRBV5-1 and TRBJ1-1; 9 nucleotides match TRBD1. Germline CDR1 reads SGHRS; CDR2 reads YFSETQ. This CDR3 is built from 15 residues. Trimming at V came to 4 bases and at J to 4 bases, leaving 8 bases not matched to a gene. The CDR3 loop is CASSKDRGFGTEAFF. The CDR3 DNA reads TGCGCCAGCAGCAAGGACAGGGGTTTCGGCACTGAAGCTTTCTTT.